This TCR beta chain was retrieved from a study of T cell responses to AZD1222 COVID-19 vaccine. CDR1 SGHNT and CDR2 YENEEA come from the germline V gene. The CDR3 loop spans 15 amino acids. Trimming took 0 bases from V and 3 from J, leaving 12 bases between them. Assay: immunoSEQ multiplex PCR; the TCRdb copy retains only in-frame clones and omits some. The sample carries 100,000 to 150,000 clones, roughly 90% recorded once. This TCR was recovered from an adult in good health. This specimen consisted of peripheral blood, obtained on day 0 of AZD1222 vaccination. The chain uses TRBV11-3 and TRBJ2-7, with a tentative D call TRBD1 (5 bases). CDR3 sequence: CASSLEAGKNYEQYF. As DNA, the CDR3 is TGTGCCAGCAGCTTAGAGGCAGGGAAGAACTACGAGCAGTACTTC.